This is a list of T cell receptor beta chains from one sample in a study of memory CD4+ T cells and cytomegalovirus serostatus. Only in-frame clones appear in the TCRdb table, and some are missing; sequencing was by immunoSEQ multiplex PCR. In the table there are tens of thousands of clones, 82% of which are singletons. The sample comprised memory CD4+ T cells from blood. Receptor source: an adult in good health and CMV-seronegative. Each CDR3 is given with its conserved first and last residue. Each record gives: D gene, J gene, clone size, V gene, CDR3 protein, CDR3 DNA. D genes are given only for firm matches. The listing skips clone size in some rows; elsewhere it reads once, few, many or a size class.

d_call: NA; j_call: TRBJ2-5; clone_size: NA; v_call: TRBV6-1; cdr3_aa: CASSEAPGTPWETQYF; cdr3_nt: TGTGCCAGCAGTGAAGCACCCGGGACGCCCTGGGAGACCCAGTACTTC
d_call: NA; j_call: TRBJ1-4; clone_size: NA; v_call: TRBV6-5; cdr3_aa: CASKDYRGEKLFF; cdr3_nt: TGTGCCAGCAAGGACTATCGTGGGGAAAAACTGTTTTTT
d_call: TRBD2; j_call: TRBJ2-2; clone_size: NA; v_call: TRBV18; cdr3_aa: CASSPRGLAGRTGELFF; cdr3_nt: TGTGCCAGCTCACCACGTGGCCTAGCGGGGAGAACCGGGGAGCTGTTTTTT
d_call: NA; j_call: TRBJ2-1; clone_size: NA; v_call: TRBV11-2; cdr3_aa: CASSSGGLMGYNEQFF; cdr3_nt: TGTGCCAGCAGCTCGGGGGGCCTTATGGGGTACAATGAGCAGTTCTTC
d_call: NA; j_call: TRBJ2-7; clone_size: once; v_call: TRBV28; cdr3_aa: CASTPPGYYEQYF; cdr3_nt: TGTGCCAGCACCCCCCCGGGGTACTACGAGCAGTACTTC
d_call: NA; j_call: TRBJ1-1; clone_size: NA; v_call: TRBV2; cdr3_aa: CASTRIVDTEAFF; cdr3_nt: TGTGCCAGCACCAGGATTGTGGACACTGAAGCTTTCTTT
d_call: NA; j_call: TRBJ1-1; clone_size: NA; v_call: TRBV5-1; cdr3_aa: CASSLDPTRGGEAFF; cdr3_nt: TGCGCCAGCAGCTTGGATCCGACCCGGGGTGGTGAAGCTTTCTTT
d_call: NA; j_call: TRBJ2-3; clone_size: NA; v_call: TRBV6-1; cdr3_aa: CASRGDRDTQYF; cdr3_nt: TGTGCCAGCCGGGGGGACAGGGATACGCAGTATTTT
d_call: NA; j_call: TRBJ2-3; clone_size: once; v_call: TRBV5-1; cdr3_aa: CASSLAGRGDTDTQYF; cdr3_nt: TGCGCCAGCAGCTTGGCCGGCCGAGGGGACACAGATACGCAGTATTTT
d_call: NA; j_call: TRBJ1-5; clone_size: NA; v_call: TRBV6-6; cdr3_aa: CASSLQQGIQHF; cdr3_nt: TGTGCCAGCAGTCTTCAACAGGGTATCCAGCATTTT
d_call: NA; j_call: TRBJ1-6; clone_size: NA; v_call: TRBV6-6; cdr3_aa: CASSYGQGINSPLHF; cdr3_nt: TGTGCCAGCAGTTACGGGCAGGGGATAAATTCACCCCTCCACTTT
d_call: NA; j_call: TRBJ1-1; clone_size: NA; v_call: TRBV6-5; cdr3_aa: CASSSPGGGKTEAFF; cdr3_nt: TGTGCCAGCAGCTCCCCAGGAGGGGGGAAGACTGAAGCTTTCTTT
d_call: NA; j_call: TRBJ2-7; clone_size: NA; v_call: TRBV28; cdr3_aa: CASSIPKASLESYEQYF; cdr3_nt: TGTGCCAGCAGTATACCCAAAGCATCCTTGGAATCCTACGAGCAGTACTTC
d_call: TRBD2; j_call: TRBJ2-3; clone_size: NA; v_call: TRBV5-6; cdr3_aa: CASGPPGTSGSSTDTQYF; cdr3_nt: TGTGCCAGCGGCCCACCCGGGACTAGCGGTTCGAGCACAGATACGCAGTATTTT
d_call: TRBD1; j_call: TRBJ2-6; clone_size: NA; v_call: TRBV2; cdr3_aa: CASRTQGVRGANVLTF; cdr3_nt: TGTGCCAGCAGGACCCAGGGGGTGAGGGGGGCCAACGTCCTGACTTTC
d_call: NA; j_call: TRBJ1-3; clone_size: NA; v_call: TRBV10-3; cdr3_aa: CAIHSGGSGNTIYF; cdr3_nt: TGTGCCATCCATTCCGGGGGCTCTGGAAACACCATATATTTT
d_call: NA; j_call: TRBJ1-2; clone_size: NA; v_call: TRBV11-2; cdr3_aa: CASSLVLVGRVQPTF; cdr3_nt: TGTGCCAGCAGCTTAGTTTTGGTGGGGCGAGTTCAGCCCACCTTC
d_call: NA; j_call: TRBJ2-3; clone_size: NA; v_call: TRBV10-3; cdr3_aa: CAISGGRGTDTQYF; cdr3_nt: TGTGCCATCAGTGGGGGCCGGGGCACAGATACGCAGTATTTT
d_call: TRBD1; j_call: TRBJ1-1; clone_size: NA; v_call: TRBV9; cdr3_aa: CASSQGAGRYENTEAFF; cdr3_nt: TGTGCCAGCAGCCAGGGGGCAGGGCGCTACGAGAACACTGAAGCTTTCTTT
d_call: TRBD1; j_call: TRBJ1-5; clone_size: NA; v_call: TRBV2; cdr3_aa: CASRQIRDRGNQPQHF; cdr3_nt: TGTGCCAGCAGGCAGATCCGGGACAGGGGTAATCAGCCCCAGCATTTT
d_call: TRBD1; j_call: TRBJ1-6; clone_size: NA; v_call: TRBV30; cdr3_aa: CAWRAGGKGNSPLHF; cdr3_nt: TGTGCCTGGAGGGCAGGGGGCAAAGGGAATTCACCCCTCCACTTT
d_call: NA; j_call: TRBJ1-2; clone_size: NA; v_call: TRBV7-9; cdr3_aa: CASSSEVLGYTF; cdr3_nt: TGTGCCAGCAGCTCCGAGGTTCTAGGCTACACCTTC
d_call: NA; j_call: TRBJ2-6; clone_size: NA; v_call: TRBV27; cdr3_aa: CASSSYSGANVLTF; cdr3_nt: TGTGCCAGCAGTTCCTACTCTGGGGCCAACGTCCTGACTTTC
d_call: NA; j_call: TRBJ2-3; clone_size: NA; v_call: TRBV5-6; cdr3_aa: CASSLEGDTQYF; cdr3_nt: TGTGCCAGCAGCTTGGAAGGTGATACGCAGTATTTT
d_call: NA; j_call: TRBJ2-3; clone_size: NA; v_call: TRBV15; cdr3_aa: CATSRRRVGTDTQYF; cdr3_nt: TGTGCCACCAGCAGGCGACGGGTCGGCACAGATACGCAGTATTTT
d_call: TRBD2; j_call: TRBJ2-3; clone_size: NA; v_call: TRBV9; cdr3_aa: CASSVRGGMSTDTQYF; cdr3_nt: TGTGCCAGCAGCGTACGGGGGGGCATGAGCACAGATACGCAGTATTTT
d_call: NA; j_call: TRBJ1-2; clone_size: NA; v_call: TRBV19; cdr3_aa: CASSILTAHYGYTF; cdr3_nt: TGTGCCAGTAGTATACTGACAGCCCACTATGGCTACACCTTC
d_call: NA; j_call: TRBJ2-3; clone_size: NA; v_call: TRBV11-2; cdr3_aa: CASSSPRGGGPWNTQYF; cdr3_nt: TGTGCCAGCAGCTCCCCTCGAGGGGGGGGGCCTTGGAATACGCAGTATTTT
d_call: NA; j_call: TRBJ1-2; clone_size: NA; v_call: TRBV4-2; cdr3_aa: CASSQEGYGYTF; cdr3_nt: TGTGCCAGCAGCCAAGAAGGCTATGGCTACACCTTC
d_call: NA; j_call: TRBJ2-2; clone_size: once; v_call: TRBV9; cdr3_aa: CASSVSSTGELFF; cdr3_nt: TGTGCCAGCAGCGTAAGTTCCACCGGGGAGCTGTTTTTT
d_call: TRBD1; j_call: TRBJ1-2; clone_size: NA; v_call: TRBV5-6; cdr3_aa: CASSSQGAGYGYTF; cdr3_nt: TGTGCCAGCAGCTCGCAGGGGGCTGGCTATGGCTACACCTTC
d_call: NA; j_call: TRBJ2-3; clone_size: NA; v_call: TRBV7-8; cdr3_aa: CASSPRPGSRPDTQYF; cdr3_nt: TGTGCCAGCAGCCCAAGACCCGGGTCCCGCCCAGATACGCAGTATTTT
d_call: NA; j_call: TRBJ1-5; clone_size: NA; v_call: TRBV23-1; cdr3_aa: CASSQSSGPWVPEGGNQPQHF; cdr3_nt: TGCGCCAGCAGTCAATCTTCAGGGCCGTGGGTACCTGAAGGAGGCAATCAGCCCCAGCATTTT
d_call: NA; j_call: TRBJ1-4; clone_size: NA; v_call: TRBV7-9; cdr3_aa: CASSSLRGGEKLFF; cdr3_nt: TGTGCCAGCAGTTCATTACGGGGAGGTGAAAAACTGTTTTTT
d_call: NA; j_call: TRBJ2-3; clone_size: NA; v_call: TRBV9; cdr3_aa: CASSVVPTTDTQYF; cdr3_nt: TGTGCCAGCAGCGTAGTTCCGACCACAGATACGCAGTATTTT
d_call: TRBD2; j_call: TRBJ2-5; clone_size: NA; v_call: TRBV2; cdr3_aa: CASSGWGTSGGQGTQYF; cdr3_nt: TGTGCCAGCAGTGGGTGGGGGACTAGCGGGGGCCAGGGGACCCAGTACTTC
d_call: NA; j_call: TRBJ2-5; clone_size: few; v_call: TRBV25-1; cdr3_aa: CASSSDRGTAQETQYF; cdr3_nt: TGTGCCAGCAGTTCCGATCGCGGGACTGCTCAAGAGACCCAGTACTTC
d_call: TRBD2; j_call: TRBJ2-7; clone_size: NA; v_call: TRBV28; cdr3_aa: CASSPSGTSSYEQYF; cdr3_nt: TGTGCCAGCAGCCCCAGCGGGACTAGCTCCTACGAGCAGTACTTC
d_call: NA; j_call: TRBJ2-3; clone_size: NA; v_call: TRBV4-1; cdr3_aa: CASSQEYKGRGTDTQYF; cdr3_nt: TGCGCCAGCAGCCAAGAGTATAAGGGACGGGGCACAGATACGCAGTATTTT
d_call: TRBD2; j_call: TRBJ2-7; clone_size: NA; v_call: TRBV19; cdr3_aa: CASSSGGASYEQYF; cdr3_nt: TGTGCCAGTAGTAGCGGGGGGGCCTCCTACGAGCAGTACTTC
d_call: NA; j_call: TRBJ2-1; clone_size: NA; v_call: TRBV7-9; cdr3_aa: CASSARGTYYNEQFF; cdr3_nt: TGTGCCAGCAGCGCCCGCGGGACTTACTACAATGAGCAGTTCTTC
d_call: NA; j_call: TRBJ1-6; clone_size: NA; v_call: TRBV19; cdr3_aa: CASRAEFGHNSPLHF; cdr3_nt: TGTGCCAGTAGGGCAGAATTTGGGCATAATTCACCCCTCCACTTT
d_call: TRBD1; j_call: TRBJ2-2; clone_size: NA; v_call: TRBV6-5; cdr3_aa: CASRRQGSGELFF; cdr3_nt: TGTGCCAGCAGACGACAGGGCTCCGGGGAGCTGTTTTTT
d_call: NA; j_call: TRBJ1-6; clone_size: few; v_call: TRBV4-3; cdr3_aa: CASSQGSHSPLHF; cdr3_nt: TGCGCCAGCAGCCAAGGTAGCCATTCACCCCTCCACTTT
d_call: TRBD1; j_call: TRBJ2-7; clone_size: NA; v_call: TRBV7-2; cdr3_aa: CASNPWPGQGVEQYF; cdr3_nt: TGTGCCAGCAACCCATGGCCGGGACAGGGAGTCGAGCAGTACTTC
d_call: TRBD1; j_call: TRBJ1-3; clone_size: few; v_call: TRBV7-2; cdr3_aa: CASSQSPRGKGNTIYF; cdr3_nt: TGTGCCAGCAGCCAGTCCCCCAGGGGGAAAGGAAACACCATATATTTT
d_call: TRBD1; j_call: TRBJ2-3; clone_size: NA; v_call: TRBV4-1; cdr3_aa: CASSQGWDRSRDTQYF; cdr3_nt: TGCGCCAGCAGCCAAGGTTGGGACAGGTCAAGAGATACGCAGTATTTT
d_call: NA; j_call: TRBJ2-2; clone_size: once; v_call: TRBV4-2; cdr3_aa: CASSQEVAGGELFF; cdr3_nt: TGTGCCAGCAGCCAAGAAGTGGCTGGCGGGGAGCTGTTTTTT
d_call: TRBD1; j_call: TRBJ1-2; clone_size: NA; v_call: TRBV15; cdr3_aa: CATSRGGQGAYGYTF; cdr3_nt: TGTGCCACCAGCAGGGGTGGACAGGGGGCCTATGGCTACACCTTC
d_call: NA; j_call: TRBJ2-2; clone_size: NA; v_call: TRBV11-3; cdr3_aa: CASSLGAGNTGELFF; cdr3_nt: TGTGCCAGCAGCTTAGGGGCAGGAAACACCGGGGAGCTGTTTTTT
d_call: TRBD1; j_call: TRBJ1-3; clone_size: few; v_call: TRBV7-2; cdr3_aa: CASSYLGQGAGNTIYF; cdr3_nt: TGTGCCAGCAGCTACCTTGGACAGGGGGCTGGAAACACCATATATTTT
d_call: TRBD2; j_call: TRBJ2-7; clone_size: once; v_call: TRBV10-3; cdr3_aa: CAIAGGDVSYEQYF; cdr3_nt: TGTGCCATCGCCGGGGGGGATGTCTCCTACGAGCAGTACTTC